The rows below give T cell receptor beta chains drawn from one sample of a study of T cell responses to AZD1222 COVID-19 vaccine. The table came from immunoSEQ multiplex PCR; TCRdb's copy has only in-frame clones and leaves some out. The table includes 150,000 or so clones, around nine tenths detected once. Sequenced material: peripheral blood, taken on day 0 of AZD1222 vaccination. These receptors all come from an adult in good health. CDR3s include the opening cysteine and the closing phenylalanine or tryptophan. A D gene is named only where the DNA matches it firmly. Some rows have no size entry. The others give once, few or many, or a class for an expanded clone.

>TRBD2|.|TRBJ2-1|TRBV19
CASSIYGRDFYNEQFF
TGTGCCAGTAGTATTTACGGGAGGGACTTTTACAATGAGCAGTTCTTC
>.|.|TRBJ2-1|TRBV20-1
CSARSANEQFF
TGCAGTGCTAGATCCGCGAATGAGCAGTTCTTC
>TRBD2|once|TRBJ2-7|TRBV7-2
CASNPLAGVTYEQYF
TGTGCCAGCAACCCCTTAGCGGGCGTAACCTACGAGCAGTACTTC
>.|.|TRBJ1-6|TRBV12-3/TRBV12-4
CASRPEYNSPLHF
TGTGCCAGCAGGCCAGAGTATAATTCACCCCTCCACTTT
>.|.|TRBJ2-7|TRBV4-1
CASSQDRVGYEQYF
TGCGCCAGCAGCCAAGATAGGGTGGGCTACGAGCAGTACTTC
>.|.|TRBJ2-1|TRBV19
CASTTRSTSSNEQFF
TGTGCCAGTACCACCCGGAGCACGTCGAGCAATGAGCAGTTCTTC
>.|.|TRBJ1-5|TRBV28
CASSGHGSGQPQHF
TGTGCCAGCAGTGGACACGGTAGCGGTCAGCCCCAGCATTTT
>TRBD1|once|TRBJ2-7|TRBV6-5
CASSYRQGHHEQYF
TGTGCCAGCAGTTACCGACAGGGGCACCACGAGCAGTACTTC
>.|.|TRBJ1-2|TRBV19
CASSPGLPNYGYTF
TGTGCCAGTAGTCCGGGACTGCCAAACTATGGCTACACCTTC
>.|.|TRBJ2-3|TRBV28
CASRTTSTDTQYF
TGTGCCAGCAGGACCACTAGCACAGATACGCAGTATTTT
>.|once|TRBJ2-7|TRBV6-5
CASSSPPISSYEQYF
TGTGCCAGCTCCTCACCCCCCATTAGCTCCTACGAGCAGTACTTC
>TRBD2|.|TRBJ2-1|TRBV3-1/TRBV3-2
CASSFALAGSYNEQFF
TGTGCCAGCAGCTTTGCACTAGCGGGTTCCTACAATGAGCAGTTCTTC
>.|.|TRBJ1-2|TRBV7-9
CASSYQADYGYTF
TGTGCCAGCAGTTACCAGGCGGACTATGGCTACACCTTC
>TRBD2|.|TRBJ2-7|TRBV5-1
CASRPGGGSDYEQYF
TGCGCCAGCAGACCGGGAGGCGGAAGCGACTACGAGCAGTACTTC
>.|.|TRBJ1-4|TRBV3-1/TRBV3-2
CASSPAVVNEKLFF
TGTGCCAGCAGCCCCGCGGTTGTTAATGAAAAACTGTTTTTT
>.|few|TRBJ1-1|TRBV5-1
CASSTAGVLVMEVNTEAFF
TGCGCCAGCAGCACGGCAGGGGTTTTAGTCATGGAAGTGAACACTGAAGCTTTCTTT
>.|.|TRBJ1-5|TRBV7-9
CASSSSGGNQPQHF
TGTGCCAGCAGCTCCTCAGGGGGCAATCAGCCCCAGCATTTT
>TRBD1|.|TRBJ1-4|TRBV29-1
CSVWTGLSTNEKLFF
TGCAGCGTCTGGACAGGGTTGTCAACTAATGAAAAACTGTTTTTT
>.|.|TRBJ2-5|TRBV3-1/TRBV3-2
CASSPRTYKETQYF
TGTGCCAGCAGCCCGAGAACCTATAAAGAGACCCAGTACTTC
>TRBD2|.|TRBJ2-4|TRBV18
CASSPRDYYIQYF
TGTGCCAGCTCACCCCGGGACTATTACATTCAGTACTTC
>.|once|TRBJ2-7|TRBV7-8
CASSLAGGSYEQYF
TGTGCCAGCAGCTTAGCGGGCGGCTCCTACGAGCAGTACTTC
>TRBD1|.|TRBJ2-2|TRBV7-9
CASSLTGTENTGELFF
TGTGCCAGCAGCTTGACCGGGACAGAGAACACCGGGGAGCTGTTTTTT